Listed here are 5 T cell receptor beta chains from one sample, sequenced in a study of T-cell memory formation after mild COVID-19. TCRdb reprocessed the 5' RACE reads via MiXCR and lists one record per CDR3 protein. The sample yields around 430,000 distinct CDR3 sequences, about a sixth seen once. Sequencing was performed on PBMCs or a T cell subset sorted from them (not recorded which). These receptors all come from a man aged 18 to 29 who had mild COVID-19 (a few samples of this study predate the infection). Cell type and time point are not known.

This clonotype was seen only a few times. The CDR3 DNA follows: TGTGCCAGCAGTTACACCGGCGGGGGGTCCTACGAGCAGTACGTC. Residues: CASSYTGGGSYEQYV. V and J are TRBV6-2 or TRBV6-3 and TRBJ2-7; 8 nucleotides match TRBD2. The V and J ends lost 2 bases and 1 base, in that order; junction bases with no gene match: 4. Germline values: CDR1 MNHEY, CDR2 SVGEGT. The CDR3 has 15 amino acids.

This clonotype was recorded a few times. The rearrangement uses TRBV7-2 and TRBJ1-5; the D gene is possibly TRBD1 (6 bases). The V end was cut by 4 bases, the J end by 6 bases, with 10 bases between. CDR1 is SGHTA, CDR2 FQGNSA, per germline. This CDR3 is 13 amino acids long. The CDR3 loop is CASSSGQLQPQHF. As DNA, the CDR3 is TGTGCCAGCAGCTCAGGACAGCTTCAGCCCCAGCATTTT.

This clonotype came up a few times. The chain combines TRBV9 with TRBJ2-1, with 11 bases matching TRBD2. The V segment lost 0 bases and the J segment 7 bases; nucleotides outside the gene matches: 6. The CDR3 consists of 16 residues. Germline V gene data show CDR1 as SGDLS and CDR2 as YYNGEE. This CDR3 is CASSVAGTSGLNEQFF. The DNA for the CDR3 is TGTGCCAGCAGCGTAGCCGGGACTAGCGGCTTGAATGAGCAGTTCTTC. Full variable domain (missing parts from reference TRBV9 and TRBJ2-1): DSGVTQTPKHLITATGQRVTLRCSPRSGDLSVYWYQQSLDQGLQFLIQYYNGEERAKGNILERFSAQQFPDLHSELNLSSLELGDSALYFCASSVAGTSGLNEQFFGPGTRLTVL.

A single count supports this clonotype. The V gene is TRBV19, the J gene TRBJ1-5; weak D call: TRBD1 (6 bases). V lost 5 bases and J 4 bases, leaving 18 bases between the germline ends. This CDR3 spans 16 amino acids. The germline CDR1 and CDR2 sequences are LNHDA and SQIVND (reference sequence). CDR3 sequence reads: CASSRGGGRLNQPQHF. The CDR3 DNA follows: TGTGCCAGTAGTCGAGGTGGGGGCCGACTTAATCAGCCCCAGCATTTT.

Many counts were recorded for this clonotype. This chain joins TRBV12-3 or TRBV12-4 and TRBJ2-7, with TRBD1 matching 9 bases. The CDR3 length is 16 residues. The J segment lost 5 bases and the V segment lost 1 base, leaving 9 bases of the junction unmatched. The CDR3: CASSLDGTGGNDEQYV. For the CDR3, the DNA is TGTGCCAGCAGTTTAGATGGTACAGGGGGCAACGACGAGCAGTACGTC.